Sequencing of this T cell receptor (beta chain) was carried out in a study of tumor-infiltrating lymphocytes in primary liver carcinoma. As for the study in general: Read depth, roughly 3.5 to 7.13 million productive TCRbeta reads, did not differ significantly between tissues.

Concerning this clonotype: Sequence at one end of the junction differs from germline and may be a read error.

The authors took blood RNA from unsorted whole blood and also extracted germline DNA. TCR beta cDNA was prepared out of approximately 500 ng total RNA by means of a constant-region primer. For TCR beta, libraries were produced by three nested multiplex PCR rounds using slightly modified ARM-PCR. Each of the first two PCR rounds ran roughly 9 cycles with TRBV1-TRBV30 forward and C-beta reverse primers. From the multiplex PCR reads, TCRdb called clonotypes with MiXCR, one entry per CDR3 protein. The sample has approximately 300,000 distinct CDR3 sequences; roughly two thirds are singletons. Germline loops: CDR1 SGHVS, CDR2 FQNEAQ. The length of the CDR3 is 12 residues.

The J gene is TRBJ2-1, the V gene TRBV7-8, with D possibly TRBD1 on 5 matching bases. Sample: peripheral blood. The receptor's source is a man aged 35-49 years with primary liver carcinoma and hepatitis B virus infection. Here the CDR3 reads CVSSPRRGEQFF. The DNA of the CDR3 is TGTGTCAGCAGCCCTAGAAGGGGTGAGCAGTTCTTC.